The sequence of this TCR beta chain was determined in a study of blood T cell repertoires in COVID-19. Study overall: Both acute and convalescent COVID-19 samples were obtained from the United States, Italy and Spain. T cells, B-cell-depleted T cells, or PBMCs supplied cDNA or gDNA.

In the authors' methods: Amplification with reference gene primers provided the estimates of nucleated cell counts. TCRdb's table, derived via immunoSEQ multiplex PCR, lists solely in-frame clones and lacks some. Clonal size and the V and J genes are those of that table, whereas D and trimming came from the DNA. The sample holds 70,000 to 85,000 clones; approximately 80% are singletons and the top ten take roughly 10%. J gave up 6 bases and V 4 bases, and 7 bases lay outside the gene matches. The CDR3 runs to 14 residues. Germline loops: CDR1 KGHSH, CDR2 LQKENI. The source material was peripheral blood. V and J are TRBV18 and TRBJ2-7; 9 bases map to TRBD1. This receptor was identified in a human donor in a cohort sampled during active COVID-19. The CDR3: CASSLRTGVGEQYF. CDR3 bases: TGTGCCAGCTCACTCCGGACAGGGGTCGGCGAGCAGTACTTC.